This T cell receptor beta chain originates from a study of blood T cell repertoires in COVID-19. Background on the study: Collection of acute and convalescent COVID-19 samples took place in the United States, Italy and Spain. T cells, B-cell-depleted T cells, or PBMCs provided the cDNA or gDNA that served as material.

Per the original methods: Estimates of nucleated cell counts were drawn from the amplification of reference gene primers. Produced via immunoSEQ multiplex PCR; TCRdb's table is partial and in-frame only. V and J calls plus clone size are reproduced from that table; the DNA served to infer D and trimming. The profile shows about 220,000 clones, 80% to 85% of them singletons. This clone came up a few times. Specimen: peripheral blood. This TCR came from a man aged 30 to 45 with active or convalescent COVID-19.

Here the CDR3 DNA reads TGCGCCAGCAGCTTCGGCGGCAGCAGCACCGGGGAGCTGTTTTTT. Residues: CASSFGGSSTGELFF. The chain links TRBV5-1 to TRBJ2-2; D not certain. This CDR3 is built from 15 residues. V dropped 2 bases and J dropped 4 bases, with 12 bases sitting between them. Per germline, CDR1 SGHRS and CDR2 YFSETQ.